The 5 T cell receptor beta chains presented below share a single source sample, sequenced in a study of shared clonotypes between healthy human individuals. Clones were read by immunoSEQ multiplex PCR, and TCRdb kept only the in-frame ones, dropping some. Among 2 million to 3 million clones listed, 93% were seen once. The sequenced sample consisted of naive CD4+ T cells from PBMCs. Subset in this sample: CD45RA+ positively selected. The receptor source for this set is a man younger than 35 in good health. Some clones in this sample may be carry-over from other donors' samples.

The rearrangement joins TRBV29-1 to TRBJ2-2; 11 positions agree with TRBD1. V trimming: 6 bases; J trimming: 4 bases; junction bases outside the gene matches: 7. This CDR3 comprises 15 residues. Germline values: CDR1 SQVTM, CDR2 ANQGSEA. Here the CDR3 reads CSVERTGGGTGELFF. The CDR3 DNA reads TGCAGCGTCGAGAGGACAGGGGGCGGCACCGGGGAGCTGTTTTTT.

CDR3: CASSQARLQGEETQYF. CDR3 nucleotides: TGCGCCAGCAGCCAGGCCCGTCTACAGGGGGAAGAGACCCAGTACTTC. The V call is TRBV4-1, the J call TRBJ2-5, with 8 nucleotides matching TRBD1. This CDR3 comprises 16 residues. Germline V gives CDR1 MGHRA, CDR2 YSYEKL. V lost 3 bases, J lost 3 bases, and 9 bases stayed unmatched.

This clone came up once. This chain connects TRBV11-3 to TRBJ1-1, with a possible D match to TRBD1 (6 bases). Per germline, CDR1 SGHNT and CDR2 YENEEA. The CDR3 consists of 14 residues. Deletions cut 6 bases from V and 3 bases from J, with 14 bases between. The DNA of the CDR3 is TGTGCCAGCAGTCCGCGGGGGGCGGACACTGAAGCTTTCTTT. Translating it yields CASSPRGADTEAFF.

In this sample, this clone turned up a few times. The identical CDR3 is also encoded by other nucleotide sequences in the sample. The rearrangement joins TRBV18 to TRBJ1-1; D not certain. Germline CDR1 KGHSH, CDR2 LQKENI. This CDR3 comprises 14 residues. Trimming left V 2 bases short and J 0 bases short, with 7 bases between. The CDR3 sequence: CASSPLGVNTEAFF. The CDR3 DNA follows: TGTGCCAGCTCACCATTAGGAGTGAACACTGAAGCTTTCTTT.

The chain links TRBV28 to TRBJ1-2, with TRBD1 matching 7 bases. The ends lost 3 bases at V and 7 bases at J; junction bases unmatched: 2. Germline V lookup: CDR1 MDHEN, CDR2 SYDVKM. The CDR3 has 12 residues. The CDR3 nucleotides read TGTGCCAGCAGTTTTCAGGGGGTTGGCTACACCTTC. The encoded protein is CASSFQGVGYTF.